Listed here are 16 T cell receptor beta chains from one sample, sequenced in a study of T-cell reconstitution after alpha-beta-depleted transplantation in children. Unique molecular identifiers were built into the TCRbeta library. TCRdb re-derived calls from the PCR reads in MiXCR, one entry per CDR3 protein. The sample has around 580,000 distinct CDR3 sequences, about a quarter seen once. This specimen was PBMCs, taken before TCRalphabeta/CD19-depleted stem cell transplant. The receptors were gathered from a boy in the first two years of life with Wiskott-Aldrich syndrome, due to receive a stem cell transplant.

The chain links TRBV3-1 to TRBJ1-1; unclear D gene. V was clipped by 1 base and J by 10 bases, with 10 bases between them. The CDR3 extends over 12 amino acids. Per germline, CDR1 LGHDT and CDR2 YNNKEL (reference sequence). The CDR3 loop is CASSQGGRRAFF. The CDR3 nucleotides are TGTGCCAGCAGCCAAGGGGGAAGACGAGCTTTCTTT.

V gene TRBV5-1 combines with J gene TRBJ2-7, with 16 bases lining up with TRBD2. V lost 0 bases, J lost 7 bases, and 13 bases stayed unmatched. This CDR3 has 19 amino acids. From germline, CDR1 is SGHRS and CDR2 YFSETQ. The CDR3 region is CASSLESPGLAGGPGEQYF. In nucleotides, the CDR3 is TGCGCCAGCAGCTTGGAGTCTCCGGGACTAGCGGGAGGGCCGGGGGAGCAGTACTTC.

This CDR3 is CSAKLAGETQYF. DNA for the CDR3: TGCAGTGCTAAGCTAGCGGGAGAGACCCAGTACTTC. The chain combines TRBV20-1 with TRBJ2-5; 8 bases are shared with TRBD2. The CDR3 has 12 amino acids. V lost 4 bases, J lost 4 bases, and 2 bases stayed unmatched. Germline CDR1 is DFQATT and CDR2 is SNEGSKA (reference sequence).

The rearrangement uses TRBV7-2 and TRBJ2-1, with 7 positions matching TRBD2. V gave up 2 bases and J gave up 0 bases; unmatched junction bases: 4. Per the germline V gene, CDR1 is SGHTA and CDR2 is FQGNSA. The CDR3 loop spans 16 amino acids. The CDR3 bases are TGTGCCAGCAGCTTATGGGGCGGGAGCTCCTACAATGAGCAGTTCTTC. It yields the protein CASSLWGGSSYNEQFF.

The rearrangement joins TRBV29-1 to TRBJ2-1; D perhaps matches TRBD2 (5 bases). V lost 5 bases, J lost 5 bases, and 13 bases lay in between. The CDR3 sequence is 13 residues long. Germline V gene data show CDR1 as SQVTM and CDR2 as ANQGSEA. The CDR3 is CSVKSQTNNEQFF. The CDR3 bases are TGCAGCGTTAAATCACAGACTAACAATGAGCAGTTCTTC.

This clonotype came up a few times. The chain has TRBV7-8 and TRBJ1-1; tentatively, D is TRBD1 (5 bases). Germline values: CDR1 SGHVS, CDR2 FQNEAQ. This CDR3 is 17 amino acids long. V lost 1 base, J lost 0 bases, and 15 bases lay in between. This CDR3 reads CASSLGGSGSMNTEAFF. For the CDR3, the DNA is TGTGCCAGCAGCTTAGGAGGGTCAGGGAGCATGAACACTGAAGCTTTCTTT. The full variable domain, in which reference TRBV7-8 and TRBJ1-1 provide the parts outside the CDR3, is GAGVSQSPRYKVAKRGQDVALRCDPISGHVSLFWYQQALGQGPEFLTYFQNEAQLDKSGLPSDRFFAERPEGSVSTLKIQRTQQEDSAVYLCASSLGGSGSMNTEAFFGQGTRLTVV.

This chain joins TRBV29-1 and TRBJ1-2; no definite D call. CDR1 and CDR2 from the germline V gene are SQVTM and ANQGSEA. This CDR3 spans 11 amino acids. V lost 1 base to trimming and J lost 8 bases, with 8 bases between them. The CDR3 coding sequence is TGCAGCGTTGAAGTGGCGGGCGGCTACACCTTC. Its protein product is CSVEVAGGYTF.

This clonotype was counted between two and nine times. The CDR3 protein is CASSPSGQGTNSPLHF. As DNA, the CDR3 is TGCGCCAGCAGCCCAAGCGGACAGGGGACTAATTCACCCCTCCACTTT. The chain has TRBV5-1 and TRBJ1-6, with 9 bases aligning to TRBD1. The CDR3 is 16 residues long. CDR1 and CDR2 from the germline V gene are SGHRS and YFSETQ. After removal of 4 bases from V and 6 bases from J, the junction contained 8 bases not matched to a gene.

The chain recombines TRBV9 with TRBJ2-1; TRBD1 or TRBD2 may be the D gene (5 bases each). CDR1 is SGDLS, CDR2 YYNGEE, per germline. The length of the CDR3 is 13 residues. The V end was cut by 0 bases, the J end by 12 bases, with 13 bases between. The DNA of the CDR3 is TGTGCCAGCAGCGTAGTTGGGGGAGTGGTGCAGTTCTTC. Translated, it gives CASSVVGGVVQFF.

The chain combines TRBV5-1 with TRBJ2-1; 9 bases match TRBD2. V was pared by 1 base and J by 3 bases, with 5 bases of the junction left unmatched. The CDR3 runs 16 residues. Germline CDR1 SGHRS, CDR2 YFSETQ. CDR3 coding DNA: TGCGCCAGCAGCTTGCAGGGGACTAGCAGCTACAATGAGCAGTTCTTC. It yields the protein CASSLQGTSSYNEQFF.

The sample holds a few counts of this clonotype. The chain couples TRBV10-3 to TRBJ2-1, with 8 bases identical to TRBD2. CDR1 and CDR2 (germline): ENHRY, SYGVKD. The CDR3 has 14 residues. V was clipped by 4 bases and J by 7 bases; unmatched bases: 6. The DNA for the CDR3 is TGTGCCATCAGTGGGGTAGCGGGGTGGAATGAGCAGTTCTTC. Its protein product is CAISGVAGWNEQFF.

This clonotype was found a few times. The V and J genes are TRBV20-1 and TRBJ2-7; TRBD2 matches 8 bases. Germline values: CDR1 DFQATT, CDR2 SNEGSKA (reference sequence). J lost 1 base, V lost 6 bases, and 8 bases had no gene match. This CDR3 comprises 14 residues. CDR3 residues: CSAGTLAGSYEQYF. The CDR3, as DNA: TGCAGTGCCGGGACTTTAGCGGGGTCCTACGAGCAGTACTTC.

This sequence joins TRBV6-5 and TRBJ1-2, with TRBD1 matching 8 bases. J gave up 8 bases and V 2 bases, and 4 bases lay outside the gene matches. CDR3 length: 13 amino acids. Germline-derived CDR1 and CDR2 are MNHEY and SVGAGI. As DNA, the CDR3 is TGTGCCAGCAGTTACCGGACAGGGCACGGCTACACCTTC. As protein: CASSYRTGHGYTF.

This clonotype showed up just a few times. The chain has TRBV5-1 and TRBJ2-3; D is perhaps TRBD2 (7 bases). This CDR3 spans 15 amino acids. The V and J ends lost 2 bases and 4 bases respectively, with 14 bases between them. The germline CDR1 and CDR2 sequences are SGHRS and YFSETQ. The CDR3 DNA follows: TGCGCCAGCAGCTTAGGGGGAGGGCCGCCAGATACGCAGTATTTT. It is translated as CASSLGGGPPDTQYF.

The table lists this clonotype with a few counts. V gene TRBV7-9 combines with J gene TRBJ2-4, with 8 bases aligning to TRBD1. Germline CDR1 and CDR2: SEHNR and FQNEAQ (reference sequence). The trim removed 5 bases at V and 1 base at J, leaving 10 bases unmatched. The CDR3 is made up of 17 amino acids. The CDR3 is CASSTLQGAGAKNIQYF. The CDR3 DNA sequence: TGTGCCAGCAGCACACTCCAGGGGGCTGGGGCCAAAAACATTCAGTACTTC.

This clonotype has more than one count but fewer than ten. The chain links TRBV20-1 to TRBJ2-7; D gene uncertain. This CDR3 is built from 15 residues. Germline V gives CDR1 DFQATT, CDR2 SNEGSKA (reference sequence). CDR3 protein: CSGLGTLLSSYEQYF. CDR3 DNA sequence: TGCAGCGGCCTGGGCACACTGCTTAGCTCCTACGAGCAGTACTTC.